This TCR beta chain stems from a study of cytomegalovirus exposure and HLA in healthy donors. Clones were sequenced by immunoSEQ multiplex PCR, and TCRdb holds only the in-frame ones, with some missing. The sample has 120,000 or so clones, about nine tenths seen once. V lost 6 bases, J lost 3 bases, and 7 bases stayed unmatched. The CDR3 has 15 residues. Germline CDR1 reads MDHEN; CDR2 reads SYDVKM. The receptor was isolated from a young woman in good health and CMV-seronegative. Input material: PBMCs. The J gene is TRBJ2-1, the V gene TRBV28, with 8 nucleotides matching TRBD2. CDR3 loop: CASSPGGALYNEQFF. DNA for the CDR3: TGTGCCAGCAGCCCCGGGGGGGCTCTCTACAATGAGCAGTTCTTC. Full variable domain (missing parts from reference TRBV28 and TRBJ2-1): DVKVTQSSRYLVKRTGEKVFLECVQDMDHENMFWYRQDPGLGLRLIYFSYDVKMKEKGDIPEGYSVSREKKERFSLILESASTNQTSMYLCASSPGGALYNEQFFGPGTRLTVL.